The following is a TCR beta chain sequence with its context. Its cognate antigen is unknown. Its ends do not fully match the called genes, so a read error is possible. RNA was extracted from bulk tissue without any cell sorting. More than 3 cm separated this lung sample from the edge of the tumor. The data belong to a study of tumor and adjacent non-tumor tissue in lung cancer. Whole-study context: Patients were aged about 30 to 80, approximately ten men and about 5 women, stage I to III. Broader study findings: Normal lung showed higher cumulative top 100 clone frequency than tumor. Tumor tissue had significantly higher TCR diversity than normal lung.

The library came from three nested PCR rounds adapted from ARM-PCR protocols. TCRdb re-analysed the multiplex PCR reads in MiXCR, keeping a single row per CDR3 protein. In the table there are over 100,000 distinct CDR3 sequences, roughly two thirds of which are singletons. There are 14 residues in the CDR3. The clonotype originates from a man aged 55 to 70 with non-small cell lung cancer. V gene TRBV12-3 or TRBV12-4 combines with J gene TRBJ2-7, with TRBD1 matching over 7 bases. What was sequenced was distant non-tumor lung tissue. The CDR3 reads CASSRQGVSYGQYF. In DNA form, the CDR3 reads TGTGCCAGCAGTCGACAGGGAGTTTCCTACGGGCAGTACTTC.